This TCR beta chain stems from a study of Ad26.COV2.S vaccination and SARS-CoV-2 variants (TCRdb year 2021). For context, the study as a whole: Donors in the vaccine arm were drawn from COV1001, a multicentre, randomized, double-blind, placebo-controlled phase I-IIa trial testing Ad26.COV2.S in healthy adults. Ad26.COV2.S was given intramuscularly at 5x10^10 or 1x10^11 viral particles, as a single shot or as two shots 56 days apart. The specificity and breadth of SARS-CoV-2-reactive T cell receptors after Ad26.COV2.S vaccination were assessed by TCRbeta repertoire sequencing. A total of 32 samples were included in the TCR-sequenced set, comprising around 19 Ad26.COV2.S vaccine recipients, 5 placebo recipients and 8 SARS-CoV-2 convalescent individuals. Trial participants were randomized into five groups of five, in which low-dose or high-dose Ad26.COV2.S was given once or twice, or placebo was given on both occasions. Blinding of investigators to trial group allocation was maintained during experiments and outcome assessment.

With regard to this clone: Its cognate antigen has yet to be identified. The record has no base qualities; no much larger clone is one base away.

The treatment or condition label for this specimen denotes: 15 to 20 received Ad26.COV2.S at low or high dose, single or two shots; about 5 received placebo; per-sample allocation not given. Repertoires of vaccine and placebo recipients were sequenced from samples taken on day 63 after the first injection. Between 29 July and 7 August 2020, Cohort 1b enrolled 25 adults aged 18-55 years at one site in Boston, USA. Ad26.COV2.S was a replication-incompetent adenovirus type 26 vector expressing a prefusion-stabilized SARS-CoV-2 spike protein from the original Wuhan strain. TCRbeta CDR3 regions were sequenced with the immunoSEQ Assay. After extraction, genomic DNA underwent amplification by bias-controlled multiplex PCR, followed by high-throughput sequencing. The authors processed their data as follows. To quantify the absolute abundance of every unique TCRbeta CDR3 region, sequences were collapsed and filtered. T cell fraction was estimated by normalizing TCRbeta template counts to usable DNA, with usable DNA measured through amplification of reference genes found in all nucleated cells. Repertoire TCRs were annotated as SARS-CoV-2-specific by exact matching of V gene, CDR3 amino acid sequence and J gene to a known reactive TCR set. The reference SARS-CoV-2 TCR set came from MIRA and was filtered for enrichment in COVID-19-positive ImmuneCODE repertoires, removing public or cross-reactive TCRs. Drawing on the MIRA antigens, annotated TCRs were analysed further at the level of specific ORF or position within ORF. Breadth was defined as the number of annotated unique rearrangements divided by the total number of unique productive rearrangements, and depth was defined as the summed frequency of the annotated unique rearrangements. Two-sided Wilcoxon rank-sum tests were applied when comparing TCR breadth between groups. Held by TCRdb, this immuneACCESS table contains in-frame sequences only and omits some clones. Under half of the omission traces to an unresolved V gene where checked; the cause of the rest is unknown. V and J calls and clone size are given by that table; D and trimming were obtained from the DNA. The sample table records some 390,000 clones; around 91% of these occur just once. Approximately 1.9% of the sample is held by the ten biggest clonotypes.

Here is what the overall study found, with its caveats: Vaccine and placebo recipients had similar non-spike TCR breadth, a finding consistent with the vaccine containing only spike. The authors noted that the TCR breadth and depth analyses may have underestimated total T cell responses. Substantial breadth of spike-specific CD8+ and CD4+ T cell responses was reported after vaccination. Ad26.COV2.S recipients had higher spike-specific TCR breadth than placebo recipients (P = 0.0014). The study was not powered for comparison of responses between vaccine doses or regimens.

The CDR3 starts with the cysteine, ends with the phenylalanine, and has 13 residues. Only CDR3 DNA remains: 39 bases, in frame from the first base. Trimming takes 4 bases off V and 6 bases off J; junction bases not matched to a gene: 5. Taken from the germline V gene, the CDR1 and CDR2 loops are SGHRS and YFSETQ. The chain links TRBV5-1 with TRBJ1-1, and 8 junction bases match TRBD1. The sequence came from a person aged 18 to 59 who received the Ad26.COV2.S COVID-19 vaccine or a placebo. The input for sequencing was peripheral blood, taken in a trial of Ad26.COV2.S vaccine versus placebo. The sequenced DNA: TGCGCCAGCAGCCGCAAACAGGGGGCTGAAGCTTTCTTT. Translated, it gives CASSRKQGAEAFF.